Listed here is a single T cell receptor beta chain. Antigen unknown. These data belong to a study of response to subunit inactivated influenza vaccine. General observations from the study: Authors proposed each seasonal influenza vaccination draws in few new T cells.

TCRdb analysed the RT-PCR reads with MiXCR anew, one entry per CDR3 protein. The sample has roughly 670,000 distinct CDR3 sequences, 14% seen once; the top ten hold approximately 7.6%. The V gene end was trimmed by 7 bases and the J gene end by 4 bases; junction bases not matched to a gene: 13. CDR1 is SQVTM, CDR2 ANQGSEA, per germline. The CDR3 spans 16 residues. The chain is built from TRBV29-1 and TRBJ2-3, with 11 bases identical to TRBD2. The source is a man aged 45-65 years who received an inactivated influenza vaccine. The specimen was PBMCs from blood, collected 14 days before vaccination. The CDR3 spells CSALGLAGGLADTQYF. The CDR3 bases are TGCAGCGCTCTCGGGTTAGCGGGGGGGCTCGCAGATACGCAGTATTTT.